In this sample, the clone carrying this T cell receptor beta chain turned up a few times. The data were obtained in a study of regulatory T cells in long-lasting Graves disease. The CDR3 covers 12 residues. The V and J ends lost 5 bases and 7 bases respectively, with 9 bases between them. CDR1 and CDR2 (germline): SGHVS, FNYEAQ. Time point described: newly diagnosed GD, antithyroid drugs for less than 3 months. With RNA extracted from PBMCs as input, the TCR library was made. Relying on iRepertoire HTBI primers and Arm-PCR of CDR3 regions, the team built TCR beta libraries. Using its own MiXCR run on the multiplex PCR reads, TCRdb lists one record per CDR3 protein. The sample holds about 430,000 distinct CDR3 sequences, 15% seen once. The sample was also linked to a second study, of T cells in Graves' hyperthyroidism and ophthalmopathy.

The receptor was derived from a woman aged 40 to 49 with Graves disease. J is TRBJ2-1 and V is TRBV7-6; D may be TRBD1 (6 bases). This material consisted of peripheral blood mononuclear cells (PBMCs), taken at new diagnosis, from a patient treated with antithyroid drugs. The CDR3 protein is CASSNRVNEQFF. CDR3 DNA sequence: TGTGCCAGCAGCAACAGGGTTAATGAGCAGTTCTTC.